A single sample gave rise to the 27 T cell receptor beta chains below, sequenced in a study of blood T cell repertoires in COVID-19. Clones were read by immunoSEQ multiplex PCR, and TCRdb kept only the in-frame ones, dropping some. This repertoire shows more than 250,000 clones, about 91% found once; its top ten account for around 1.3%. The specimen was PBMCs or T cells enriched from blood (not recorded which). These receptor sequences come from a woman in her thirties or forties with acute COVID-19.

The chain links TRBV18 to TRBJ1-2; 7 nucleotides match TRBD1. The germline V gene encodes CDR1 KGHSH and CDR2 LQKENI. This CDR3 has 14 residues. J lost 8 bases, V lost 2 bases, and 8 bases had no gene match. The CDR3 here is CASSPSGGGGGYTF. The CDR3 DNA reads TGTGCCAGCTCACCATCAGGGGGAGGAGGAGGCTACACCTTC.

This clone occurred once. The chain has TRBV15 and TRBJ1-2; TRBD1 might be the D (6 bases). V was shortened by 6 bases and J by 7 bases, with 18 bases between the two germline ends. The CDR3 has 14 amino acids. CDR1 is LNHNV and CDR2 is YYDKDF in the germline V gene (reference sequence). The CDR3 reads CATRDPRTVIGYTF. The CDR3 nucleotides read TGTGCCACCAGGGATCCCCGGACAGTTATTGGCTACACCTTC.

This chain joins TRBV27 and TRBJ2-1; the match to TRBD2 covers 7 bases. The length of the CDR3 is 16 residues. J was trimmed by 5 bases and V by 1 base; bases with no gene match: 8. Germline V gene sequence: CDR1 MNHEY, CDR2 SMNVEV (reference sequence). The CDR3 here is CASSLLVAGTNNEQFF. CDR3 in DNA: TGTGCCAGCAGTTTATTAGTAGCGGGTACTAACAATGAGCAGTTCTTC.

Written as DNA, the CDR3 is TGTGCCATCACCCCGGGAGGAGGGTTCGGGTACAATGAGCAGTTCTTC. Translation gives CAITPGGGFGYNEQFF. The V and J genes are TRBV10-3 and TRBJ2-1; TRBD2 aligns across 7 bases. Germline trimming cut 7 bases from V and 4 bases from J; bases unmatched to any gene: 13. The CDR3 runs 16 residues. Germline V gene lookup returns CDR1 ENHRY and CDR2 SYGVKD.

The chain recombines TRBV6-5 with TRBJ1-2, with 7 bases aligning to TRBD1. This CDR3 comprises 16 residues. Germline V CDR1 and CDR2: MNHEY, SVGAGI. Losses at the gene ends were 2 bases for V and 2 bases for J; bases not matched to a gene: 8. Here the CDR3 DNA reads TGTGCCAGCAGTTACATGCCAGGGGGAAAAAACTATGGCTACACCTTC. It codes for CASSYMPGGKNYGYTF.

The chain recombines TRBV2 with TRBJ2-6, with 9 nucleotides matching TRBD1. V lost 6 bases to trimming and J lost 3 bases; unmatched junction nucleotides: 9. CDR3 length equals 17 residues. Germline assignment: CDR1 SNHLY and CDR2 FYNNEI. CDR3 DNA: TGTGCCAGCAGGGAAATTACAGGGGGCGTTGGGGCCAACGTCCTGACTTTC. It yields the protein CASREITGGVGANVLTF.

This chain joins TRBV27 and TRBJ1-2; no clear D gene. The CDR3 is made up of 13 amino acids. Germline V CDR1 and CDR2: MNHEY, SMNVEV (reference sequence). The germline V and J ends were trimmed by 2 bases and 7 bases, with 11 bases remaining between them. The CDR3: CASSLSRYGGYTF. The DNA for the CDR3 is TGTGCCAGCAGTTTAAGCAGGTACGGTGGCTACACCTTC.

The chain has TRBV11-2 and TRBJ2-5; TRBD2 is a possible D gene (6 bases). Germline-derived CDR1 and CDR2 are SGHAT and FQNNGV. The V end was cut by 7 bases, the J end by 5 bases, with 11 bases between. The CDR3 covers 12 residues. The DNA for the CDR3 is TGTGCCAGCACCCGGGGGTTGGAGACCCAGTACTTC. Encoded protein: CASTRGLETQYF.

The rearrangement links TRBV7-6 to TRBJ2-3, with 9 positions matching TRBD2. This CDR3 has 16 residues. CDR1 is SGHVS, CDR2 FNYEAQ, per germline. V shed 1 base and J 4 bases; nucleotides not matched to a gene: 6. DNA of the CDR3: TGTGCCAGCAGCTTAGAGGCTAGCGGGATACCAGATACGCAGTATTTT. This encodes CASSLEASGIPDTQYF.

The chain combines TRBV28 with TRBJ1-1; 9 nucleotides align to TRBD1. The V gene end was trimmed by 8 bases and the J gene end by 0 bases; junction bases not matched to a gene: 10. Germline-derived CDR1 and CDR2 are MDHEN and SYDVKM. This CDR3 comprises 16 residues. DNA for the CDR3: TGTGCCAGCGGGGACAGGGCAAATTCCCTGAACACTGAAGCTTTCTTT. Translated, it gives CASGDRANSLNTEAFF.

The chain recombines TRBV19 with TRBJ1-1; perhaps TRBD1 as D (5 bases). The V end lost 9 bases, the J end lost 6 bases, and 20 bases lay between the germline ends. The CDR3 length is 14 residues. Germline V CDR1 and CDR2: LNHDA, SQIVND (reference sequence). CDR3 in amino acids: CASVSEGPGAEAFF. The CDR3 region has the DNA TGTGCCAGCGTATCTGAGGGACCGGGGGCTGAAGCTTTCTTT.

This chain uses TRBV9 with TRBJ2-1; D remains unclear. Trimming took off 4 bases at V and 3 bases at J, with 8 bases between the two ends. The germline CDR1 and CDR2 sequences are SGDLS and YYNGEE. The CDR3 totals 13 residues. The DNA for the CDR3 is TGTGCCAGCAGCTTACGGGTCTACAATGAGCAGTTCTTC. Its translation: CASSLRVYNEQFF.

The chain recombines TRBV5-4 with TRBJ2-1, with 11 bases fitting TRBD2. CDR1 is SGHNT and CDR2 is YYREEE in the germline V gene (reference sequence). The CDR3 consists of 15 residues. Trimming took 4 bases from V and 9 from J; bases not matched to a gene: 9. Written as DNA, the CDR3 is TGTGCCAGCAGCCAACGTAGCGGGAGGGCCGGTGAGCAGTTCTTC. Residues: CASSQRSGRAGEQFF.

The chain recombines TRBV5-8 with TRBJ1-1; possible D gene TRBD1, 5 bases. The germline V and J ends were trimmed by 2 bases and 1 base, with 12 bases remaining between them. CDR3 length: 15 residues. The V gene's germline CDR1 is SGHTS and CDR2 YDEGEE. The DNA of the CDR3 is TGTGCCAGCAGCTTTCCGGGGGATAGGAACACTGAAGCTTTCTTT. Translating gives CASSFPGDRNTEAFF.

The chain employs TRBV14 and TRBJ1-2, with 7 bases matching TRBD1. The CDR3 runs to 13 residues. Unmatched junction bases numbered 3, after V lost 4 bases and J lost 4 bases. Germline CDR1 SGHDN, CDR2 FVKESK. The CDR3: CASSRDRSYGYTF. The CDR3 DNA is TGTGCCAGCAGCCGGGACAGATCCTATGGCTACACCTTC.

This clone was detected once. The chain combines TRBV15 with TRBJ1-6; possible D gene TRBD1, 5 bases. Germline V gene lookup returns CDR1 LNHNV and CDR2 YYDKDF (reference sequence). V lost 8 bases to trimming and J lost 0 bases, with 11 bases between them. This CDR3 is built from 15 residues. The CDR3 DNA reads TGTGCCACCCGCCCCGACAGCTCCTATAATTCACCCCTCCACTTT. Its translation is CATRPDSSYNSPLHF.

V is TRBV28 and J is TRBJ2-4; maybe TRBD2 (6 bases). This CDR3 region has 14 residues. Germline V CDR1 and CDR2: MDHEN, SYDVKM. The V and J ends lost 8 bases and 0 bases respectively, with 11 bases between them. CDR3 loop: CASGAGLAKNIQYF. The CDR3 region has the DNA TGTGCCAGCGGAGCGGGTCTAGCCAAAAACATTCAGTACTTC.

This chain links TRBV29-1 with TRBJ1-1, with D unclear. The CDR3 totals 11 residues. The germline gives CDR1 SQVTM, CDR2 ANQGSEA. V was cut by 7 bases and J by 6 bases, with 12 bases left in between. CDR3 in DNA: TGCAGCGCAATCAGTGTCGCTGAAGCTTTCTTT. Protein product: CSAISVAEAFF.

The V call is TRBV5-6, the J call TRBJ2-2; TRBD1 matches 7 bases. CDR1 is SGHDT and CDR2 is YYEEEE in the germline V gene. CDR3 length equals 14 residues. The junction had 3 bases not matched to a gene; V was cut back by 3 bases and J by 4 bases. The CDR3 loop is CASSWDRATGELFF. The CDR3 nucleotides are TGTGCCAGCAGCTGGGACAGAGCCACCGGGGAGCTGTTTTTT.

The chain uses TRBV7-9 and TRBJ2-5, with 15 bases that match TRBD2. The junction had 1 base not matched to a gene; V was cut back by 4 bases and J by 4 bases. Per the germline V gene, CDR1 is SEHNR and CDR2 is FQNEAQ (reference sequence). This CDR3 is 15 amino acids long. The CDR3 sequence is CASSSGLAGGETQYF. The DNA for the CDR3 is TGTGCCAGCAGCTCGGGACTAGCGGGAGGAGAGACCCAGTACTTC.

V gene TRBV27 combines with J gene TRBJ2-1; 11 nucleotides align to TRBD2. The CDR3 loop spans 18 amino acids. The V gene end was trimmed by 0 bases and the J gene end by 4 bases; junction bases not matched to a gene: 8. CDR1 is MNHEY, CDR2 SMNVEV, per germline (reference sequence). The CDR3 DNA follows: TGTGCCAGCAGTTTATCGGGGCTAGCGGGAGGTTCATACAATGAGCAGTTCTTC. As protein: CASSLSGLAGGSYNEQFF.

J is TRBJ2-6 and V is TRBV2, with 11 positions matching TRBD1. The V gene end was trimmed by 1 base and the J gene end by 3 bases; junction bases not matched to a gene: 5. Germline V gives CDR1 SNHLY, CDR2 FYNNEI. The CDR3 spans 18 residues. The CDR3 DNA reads TGTGCCAGCAGTGAAGGGACAGGGGGCGTAGGTGGGGCCAACGTCCTGACTTTC. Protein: CASSEGTGGVGGANVLTF.

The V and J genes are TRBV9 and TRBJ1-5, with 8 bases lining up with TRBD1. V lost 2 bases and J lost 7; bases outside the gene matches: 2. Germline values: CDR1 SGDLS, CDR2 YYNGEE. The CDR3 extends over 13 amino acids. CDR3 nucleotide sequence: TGTGCCAGCAGCGTGGACAGGGACCAGCCCCAGCATTTT. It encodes CASSVDRDQPQHF. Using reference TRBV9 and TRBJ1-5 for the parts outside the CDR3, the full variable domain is DSGVTQTPKHLITATGQRVTLRCSPRSGDLSVYWYQQSLDQGLQFLIQYYNGEERAKGNILERFSAQQFPDLHSELNLSSLELGDSALYFCASSVDRDQPQHFGDGTRLSIL.

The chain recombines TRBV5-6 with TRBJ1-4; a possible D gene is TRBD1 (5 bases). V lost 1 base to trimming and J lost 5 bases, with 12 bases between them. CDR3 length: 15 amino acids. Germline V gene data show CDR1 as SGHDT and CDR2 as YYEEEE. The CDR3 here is CASSLRRQGNEKLFF. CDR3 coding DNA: TGTGCCAGCAGCTTGCGTCGTCAGGGAAATGAAAAACTGTTTTTT. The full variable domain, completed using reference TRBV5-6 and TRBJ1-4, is DAGVTQSPTHLIKTRGQQVTLRCSPKSGHDTVSWYQQALGQGPQFIFQYYEEEERQRGNFPDRFSGHQFPNYSSELNVNALLLGDSALYLCASSLRRQGNEKLFFGSGTQLSVL.

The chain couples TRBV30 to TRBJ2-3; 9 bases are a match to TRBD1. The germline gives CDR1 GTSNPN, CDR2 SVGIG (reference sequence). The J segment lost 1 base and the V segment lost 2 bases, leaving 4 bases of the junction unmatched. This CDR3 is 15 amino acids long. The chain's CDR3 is CAWSTTGGGTDTQYF. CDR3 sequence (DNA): TGTGCCTGGAGTACTACAGGGGGCGGCACAGATACGCAGTATTTT.

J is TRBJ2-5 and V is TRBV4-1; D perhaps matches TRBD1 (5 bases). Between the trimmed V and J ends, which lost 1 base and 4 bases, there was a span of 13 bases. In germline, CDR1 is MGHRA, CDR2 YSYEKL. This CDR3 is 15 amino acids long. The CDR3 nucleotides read TGCGCCAGCAGCCAAGCCTCAGGGTTCGGAGAGACCCAGTACTTC. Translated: CASSQASGFGETQYF.

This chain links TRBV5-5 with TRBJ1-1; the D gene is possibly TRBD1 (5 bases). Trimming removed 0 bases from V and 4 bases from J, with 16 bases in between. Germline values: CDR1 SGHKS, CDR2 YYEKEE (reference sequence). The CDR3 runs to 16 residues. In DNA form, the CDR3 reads TGTGCCAGCAGCTTGGAAGGCGGGACTGCCCGCACTGAAGCTTTCTTT. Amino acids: CASSLEGGTARTEAFF.